A single sample is the source of the 5 T cell receptor beta chains below, sequenced in a study of blood T cell repertoires in COVID-19. Sequencing was performed with immunoSEQ multiplex PCR; in TCRdb, only in-frame clones are kept and a portion is missing. The sample holds some 150,000 clones; approximately 87% are singletons and the top ten take approximately 4.7%. The source material was PBMCs or T cells enriched from blood (not recorded which). Receptors originate from a woman between 45 and 65 years old who had recovered from COVID-19.

The chain recombines TRBV10-3 with TRBJ1-2, with D perhaps TRBD1 (5 bases). V lost 0 bases to trimming and J lost 2 bases, with 10 bases between them. The CDR3 extends over 15 amino acids. Germline V lookup: CDR1 ENHRY, CDR2 SYGVKD. This CDR3 is CAISESDAGNYGYTF. CDR3 DNA sequence: TGTGCCATCAGTGAGTCTGATGCAGGGAACTATGGCTACACCTTC.

The V gene is TRBV29-1, the J gene TRBJ1-3; no clear D. This CDR3 region has 13 residues. V shed 3 bases and J shed 2 bases, with 8 bases lying between them. The V gene's germline CDR1 is SQVTM and CDR2 ANQGSEA. The CDR3 DNA reads as TGCAGCGTTGAGGGAGGAACTGGAAACACCATATATTTT. This translates into CSVEGGTGNTIYF.

This clone is a singleton in its sample. This sequence joins TRBV7-2 and TRBJ1-1, with a possible D match to TRBD1 (6 bases). Germline V lookup: CDR1 SGHTA, CDR2 FQGNSA. The CDR3 is 14 residues long. V lost 4 bases to trimming and J lost 1 base, with 10 bases between them. In DNA form, the CDR3 reads TGTGCCAGCAGCTGGGTGGGACAGAACACTGAAGCTTTCTTT. It encodes CASSWVGQNTEAFF. Supplemented by reference TRBV7-2 and TRBJ1-1, the full variable domain reads GAGVSQSPSNKVTEKGKDVELRCDPISGHTALYWYRQSLGQGLEFLIYFQGNSAPDKSGLPSDRFSAERTGGSVSTLTIQRTQQEDSAVYLCASSWVGQNTEAFFGQGTRLTVV.

This clone was observed a few times. The chain couples TRBV3-1 (or the pseudogene TRBV3-2) to TRBJ2-5, with D possibly TRBD1 on 5 matching bases. Germline V gene data show CDR1 as LGHDT and CDR2 as YNNKEL (reference sequence). This CDR3 region has 14 residues. Trimming shortened V by 0 bases and J by 4 bases, and 9 bases separated the two germline ends. CDR3 sequence: CASSQDTGPETQYF. CDR3 sequence (DNA): TGTGCCAGCAGCCAAGATACAGGCCCAGAGACCCAGTACTTC.

This clone was counted at least ten times. This chain connects TRBV29-1 to TRBJ1-1; TRBD1 is a possible D gene (6 bases). The CDR3 loop spans 13 amino acids. Trimming removed 7 bases from V and 0 bases from J, with 12 bases in between. Germline assignment: CDR1 SQVTM and CDR2 ANQGSEA. CDR3 bases: TGCAGCGCTCAGGGGCCGATGAACACTGAAGCTTTCTTT. It yields the protein CSAQGPMNTEAFF.